This T cell receptor beta chain was obtained from a study of OX40 agonist ivuxolimab in advanced cancers. The table came from immunoSEQ multiplex PCR; TCRdb's copy has only in-frame clones and leaves some out. The table records almost 85,000 clones, 75% to 90% of them present only once. V shed 7 bases and J shed 0 bases, with 13 bases lying between them. The germline V gene has CDR1 SNHLY and CDR2 FYNNEI. The CDR3 spans 14 residues. The sample consisted of CD4+ or CD8+ T cells sorted from blood, taken in a trial of the OX40 agonist ivuxolimab. This TCR was sampled from an adult with an advanced solid tumor such as melanoma, head and neck, liver or kidney cancer. This chain joins TRBV2 and TRBJ2-7, with unresolved D. In DNA form, the CDR3 reads TGTGCCAGCATCGGTAGCAGGAGCTCCTACGAGCAGTACGTC. The encoded protein is CASIGSRSSYEQYV.